The rows below give T cell receptor beta chains drawn from one sample of a study of T cell responses to AZD1222 COVID-19 vaccine. The method was immunoSEQ multiplex PCR; TCRdb's version includes in-frame clones alone and lacks a portion of them. The sample consists of over 100,000 clones, 65% to 90% of them appearing once. Sequencing was performed on peripheral blood, taken on day 0 of AZD1222 vaccination. Receptors originate from an adult in good health. Each CDR3 is given with its conserved first and last residue. A D gene is named only where the DNA matches it firmly. Size values are once, few and many counts, or a class for expanded clones, and some rows have none.

clone_size d_call j_call v_call cdr3_aa cdr3_nt
- TRBD2 TRBJ2-3 TRBV29-1 CSALRGTGGPAGTQYF TGCAGCGCCCTAAGGGGTACGGGGGGGCCGGCAGGTACGCAGTATTTT
- TRBD1 TRBJ2-1 TRBV11-2 CASSKGARGDNEQFF TGTGCCAGCAGTAAGGGGGCGAGAGGGGACAATGAGCAGTTCTTC
- - TRBJ1-1 TRBV27 CASSPSKGDTEAFF TGTGCCAGCAGTCCAAGTAAAGGGGACACTGAAGCTTTCTTT
once - TRBJ1-1 TRBV4-3 CASSQDGASGTEAFF TGCGCCAGCAGCCAAGATGGGGCCTCGGGGACTGAAGCTTTCTTT
- TRBD1 TRBJ1-1 TRBV10-3 CAISEPNRGFYTEAFF TGTGCCATCAGTGAGCCTAACAGGGGATTTTACACTGAAGCTTTCTTT
- - TRBJ1-3 TRBV6-2/TRBV6-3 CASSYGSSGNTIYF TGTGCCAGCAGTTACGGTTCTTCTGGAAACACCATATATTTT
- TRBD1 TRBJ1-3 TRBV28 CASSPGGTRNTIYF TGTGCCAGCAGTCCAGGGGGGACCCGAAACACCATATATTTT
- - TRBJ2-7 TRBV11-2 CASSFRGDGTVQNYEQYF TGTGCCAGCAGCTTTAGGGGGGACGGGACAGTCCAAAACTACGAGCAGTACTTC
once - TRBJ1-5 TRBV19 CASSIERQDRNQPQHF TGTGCCAGTAGTATAGAGAGGCAGGATCGGAATCAGCCCCAGCATTTT
- - TRBJ2-7 TRBV27 CASSPSSGKGSYEQYF TGTGCCAGCAGTCCCTCCTCTGGGAAGGGGTCCTACGAGCAGTACTTC
- - TRBJ2-3 TRBV7-2 CASSARMGPSTDTQYF TGTGCCAGCAGCGCCCGGATGGGTCCTAGCACAGATACGCAGTATTTT
- - TRBJ1-4 TRBV5-1 CASSAGQQTNEKLFF TGCGCCAGCAGCGCCGGACAGCAAACTAATGAAAAACTGTTTTTT
once TRBD2 TRBJ2-1 TRBV10-3 CAICPRVAGFSEQFF TGTGCCATCTGCCCCAGGGTAGCGGGGTTCAGTGAGCAGTTCTTC